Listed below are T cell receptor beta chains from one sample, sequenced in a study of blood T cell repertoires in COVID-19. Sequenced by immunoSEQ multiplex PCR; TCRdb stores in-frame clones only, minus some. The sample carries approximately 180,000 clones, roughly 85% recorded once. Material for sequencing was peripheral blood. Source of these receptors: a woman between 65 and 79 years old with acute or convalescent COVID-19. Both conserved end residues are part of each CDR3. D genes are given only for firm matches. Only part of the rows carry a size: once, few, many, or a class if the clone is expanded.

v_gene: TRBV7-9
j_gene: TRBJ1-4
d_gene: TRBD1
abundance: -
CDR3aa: CASRRTGSQGEKLFF
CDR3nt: TGTGCCAGCAGACGGACAGGGTCCCAGGGGGAAAAACTGTTTTTT

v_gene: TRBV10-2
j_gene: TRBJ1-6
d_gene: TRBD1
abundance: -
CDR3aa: CASSQTQRTGYGSPLHF
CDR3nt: TGCGCCAGCAGTCAAACCCAAAGGACAGGGTATGGTTCACCCCTCCACTTT

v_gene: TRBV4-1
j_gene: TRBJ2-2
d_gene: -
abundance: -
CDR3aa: CASSQVFPSTGELFF
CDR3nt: TGCGCCAGCAGCCAAGTTTTTCCCAGCACCGGGGAGCTGTTTTTT

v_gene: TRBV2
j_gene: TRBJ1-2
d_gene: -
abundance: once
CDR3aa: CASSEVLTGDYGYTF
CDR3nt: TGTGCCAGCAGTGAAGTGTTGACGGGTGACTATGGCTACACCTTC

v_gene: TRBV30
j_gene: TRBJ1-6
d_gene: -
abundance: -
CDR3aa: CAWSREGNSPLHF
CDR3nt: TGTGCCTGGAGTAGGGAGGGAAATTCACCCCTCCACTTT

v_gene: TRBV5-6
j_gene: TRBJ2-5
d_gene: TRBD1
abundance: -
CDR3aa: CASSLVQGAAETQYF
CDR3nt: TGTGCCAGCAGCTTGGTGCAGGGGGCAGCCGAGACCCAGTACTTC

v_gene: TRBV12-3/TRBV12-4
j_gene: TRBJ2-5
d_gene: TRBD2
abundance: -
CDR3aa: CASGSGSMETQYF
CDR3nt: TGTGCCAGTGGCAGCGGGAGTATGGAGACCCAGTACTTC

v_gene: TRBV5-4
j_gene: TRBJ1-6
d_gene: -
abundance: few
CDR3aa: CASSLGSVNSPLHF
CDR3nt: TGTGCCAGCAGCTTGGGGTCAGTTAATTCACCCCTCCACTTT

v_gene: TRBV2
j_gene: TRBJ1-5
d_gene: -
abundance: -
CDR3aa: CASSVGPGNQPQHF
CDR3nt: TGTGCCAGCAGTGTTGGTCCGGGAAATCAGCCCCAGCATTTT

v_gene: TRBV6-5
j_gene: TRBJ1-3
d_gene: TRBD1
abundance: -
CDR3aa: CASSYGGTGAGNTIYF
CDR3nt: TGTGCCAGCAGTTACGGGGGGACAGGGGCTGGAAACACCATATATTTT

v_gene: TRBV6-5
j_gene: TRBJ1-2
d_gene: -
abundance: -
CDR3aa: CASTEKTGRNYGYTF
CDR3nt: TGTGCCAGCACCGAAAAGACAGGCCGAAACTATGGCTACACCTTC

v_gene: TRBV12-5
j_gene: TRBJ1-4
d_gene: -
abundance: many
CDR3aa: CASDRPGANEKLFF
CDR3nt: TGTGCTAGCGACCGCCCCGGGGCTAATGAAAAACTGTTTTTT

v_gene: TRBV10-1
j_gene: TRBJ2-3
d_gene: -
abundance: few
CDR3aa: CASSESGHSTDTQYF
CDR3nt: TGCGCCAGCAGTGAGTCAGGACACAGCACAGATACGCAGTATTTT

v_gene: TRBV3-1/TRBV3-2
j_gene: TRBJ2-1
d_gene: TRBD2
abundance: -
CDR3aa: CASSQALAGVGNEQFF
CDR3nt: TGTGCCAGCAGCCAAGCGCTAGCGGGAGTCGGCAATGAGCAGTTCTTC

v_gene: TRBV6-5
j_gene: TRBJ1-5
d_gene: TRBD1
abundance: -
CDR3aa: CASSSHRGAGQPQHF
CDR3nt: TGTGCCAGCAGTTCCCACAGGGGGGCTGGGCAGCCCCAGCATTTT

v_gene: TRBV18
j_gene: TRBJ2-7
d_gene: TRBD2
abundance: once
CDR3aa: CASSPLAGGPNYEQYF
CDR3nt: TGTGCCAGCTCACCACTAGCGGGAGGGCCTAACTACGAGCAGTACTTC

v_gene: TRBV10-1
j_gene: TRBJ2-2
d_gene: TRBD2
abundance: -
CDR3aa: CASSESGLAGGQAPGELFF
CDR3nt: TGCGCCAGCAGTGAGTCAGGACTAGCGGGAGGCCAAGCCCCCGGGGAGCTGTTTTTT

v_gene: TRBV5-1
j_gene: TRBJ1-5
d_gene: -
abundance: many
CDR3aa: CASSPLAGNQPQHF
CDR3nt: TGCGCCAGCAGCCCCTTAGCGGGCAATCAGCCCCAGCATTTT

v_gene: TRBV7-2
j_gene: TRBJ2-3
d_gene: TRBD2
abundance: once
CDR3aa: CATSLAGGPDTQYF
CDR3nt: TGTGCTACCTCCCTAGCGGGGGGGCCAGATACGCAGTATTTT

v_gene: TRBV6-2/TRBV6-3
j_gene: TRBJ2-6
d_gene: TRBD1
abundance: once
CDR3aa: CASSDRDASPGANVLTF
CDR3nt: TGTGCCAGCAGCGACAGGGATGCCTCCCCTGGGGCCAACGTCCTGACTTTC

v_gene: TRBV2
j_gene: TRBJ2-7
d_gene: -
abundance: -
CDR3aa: CASSVGQALYEQYF
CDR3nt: TGTGCCAGCAGTGTTGGCCAGGCCTTGTACGAGCAGTACTTC

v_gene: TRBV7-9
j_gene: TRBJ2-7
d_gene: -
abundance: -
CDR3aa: CASSPRQSSYEQYF
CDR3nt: TGTGCCAGCAGCCCGAGACAGAGCTCCTACGAGCAGTACTTC

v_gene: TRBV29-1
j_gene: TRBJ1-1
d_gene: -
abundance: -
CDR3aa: CSARLGAGAFF
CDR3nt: TGCAGCGCCCGCCTTGGGGCAGGAGCTTTCTTT

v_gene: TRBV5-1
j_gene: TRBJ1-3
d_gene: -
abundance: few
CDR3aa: CASSLLAGSGNTIYF
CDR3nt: TGCGCCAGCAGCTTGCTTGCAGGGTCTGGAAACACCATATATTTT

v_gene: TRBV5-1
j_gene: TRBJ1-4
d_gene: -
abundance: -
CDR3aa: CASSRRAQGQGEKLFF
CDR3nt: TGCGCCAGCAGCCGACGGGCGCAGGGGCAGGGTGAAAAACTGTTTTTT

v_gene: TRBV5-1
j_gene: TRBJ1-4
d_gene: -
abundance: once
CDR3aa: CASSLGRGNEKLFF
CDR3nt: TGCGCCAGCAGCTTGGGCAGGGGTAATGAAAAACTGTTTTTT

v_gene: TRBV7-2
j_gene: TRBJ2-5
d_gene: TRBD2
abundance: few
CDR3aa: CASSRGGRGETQYF
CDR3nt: TGTGCCAGCAGCAGGGGCGGGAGGGGAGAGACCCAGTACTTC

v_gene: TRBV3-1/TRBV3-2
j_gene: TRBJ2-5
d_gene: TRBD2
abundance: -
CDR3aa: CASSLREGTQYF
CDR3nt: TGTGCCAGCTCTCTGCGGGAGGGGACCCAGTACTTC

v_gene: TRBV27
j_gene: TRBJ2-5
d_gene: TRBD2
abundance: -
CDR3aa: CASRLAGHQETQYF
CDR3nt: TGTGCCAGCAGACTAGCGGGACACCAAGAGACCCAGTACTTC

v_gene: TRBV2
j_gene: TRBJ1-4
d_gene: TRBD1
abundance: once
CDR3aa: CASSDGDRGEKLFF
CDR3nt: TGTGCCAGCAGTGACGGGGACAGGGGTGAAAAACTGTTTTTT

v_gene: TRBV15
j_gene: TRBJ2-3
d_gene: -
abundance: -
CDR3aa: CATSPWTIRSTDTQYF
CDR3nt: TGTGCCACCAGCCCGTGGACAATCCGGAGCACAGATACGCAGTATTTT

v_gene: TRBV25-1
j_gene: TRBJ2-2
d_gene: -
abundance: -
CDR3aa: CATTENTGELFF
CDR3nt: TGTGCCACCACAGAGAACACCGGGGAGCTGTTTTTT

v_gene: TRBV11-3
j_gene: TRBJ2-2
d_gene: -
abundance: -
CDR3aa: CASSSPGANTGELFF
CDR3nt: TGTGCCAGCAGCTCACCAGGGGCGAACACCGGGGAGCTGTTTTTT

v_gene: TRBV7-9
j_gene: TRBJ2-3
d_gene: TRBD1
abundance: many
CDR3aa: CASSLQGASDTQYF
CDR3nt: TGTGCCAGCAGCTTACAGGGGGCCTCAGATACGCAGTATTTT

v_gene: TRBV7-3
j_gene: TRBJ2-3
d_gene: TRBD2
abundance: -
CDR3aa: CASSLMASGTTDTQYF
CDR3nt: TGTGCCAGCAGCTTAATGGCTAGCGGGACCACAGATACGCAGTATTTT

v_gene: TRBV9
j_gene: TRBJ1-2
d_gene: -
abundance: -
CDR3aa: CASSVTGLNYGYTF
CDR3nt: TGTGCCAGCAGCGTAACCGGGTTGAACTATGGCTACACCTTC

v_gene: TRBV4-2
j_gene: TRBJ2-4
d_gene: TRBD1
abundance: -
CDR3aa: CASSQYIGTGVWDIQYF
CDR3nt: TGTGCCAGCAGCCAATACATCGGGACAGGGGTTTGGGACATTCAGTACTTC

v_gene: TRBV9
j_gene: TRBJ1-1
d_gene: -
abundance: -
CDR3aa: CASSAGVLNTEAFF
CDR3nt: TGTGCCAGCAGCGCCGGAGTTCTGAACACTGAAGCTTTCTTT

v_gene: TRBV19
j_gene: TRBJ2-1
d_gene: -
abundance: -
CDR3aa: CASSMRTYNEQFF
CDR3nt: TGTGCCAGTAGCATGAGAACCTACAATGAGCAGTTCTTC

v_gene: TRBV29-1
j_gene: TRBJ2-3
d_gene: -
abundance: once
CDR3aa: CSVRQAGGTDTQYF
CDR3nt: TGCAGCGTGAGACAGGCTGGGGGCACAGATACGCAGTATTTT

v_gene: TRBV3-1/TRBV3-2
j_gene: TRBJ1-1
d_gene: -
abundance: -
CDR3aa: CASSGDRRYTEAFF
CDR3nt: TGTGCCAGCAGCGGAGACAGGAGGTACACTGAAGCTTTCTTT

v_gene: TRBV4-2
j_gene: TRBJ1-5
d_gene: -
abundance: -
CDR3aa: CASSQDADRRNQPQHF
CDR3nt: TGTGCCAGCAGCCAAGATGCAGACAGGAGGAATCAGCCCCAGCATTTT